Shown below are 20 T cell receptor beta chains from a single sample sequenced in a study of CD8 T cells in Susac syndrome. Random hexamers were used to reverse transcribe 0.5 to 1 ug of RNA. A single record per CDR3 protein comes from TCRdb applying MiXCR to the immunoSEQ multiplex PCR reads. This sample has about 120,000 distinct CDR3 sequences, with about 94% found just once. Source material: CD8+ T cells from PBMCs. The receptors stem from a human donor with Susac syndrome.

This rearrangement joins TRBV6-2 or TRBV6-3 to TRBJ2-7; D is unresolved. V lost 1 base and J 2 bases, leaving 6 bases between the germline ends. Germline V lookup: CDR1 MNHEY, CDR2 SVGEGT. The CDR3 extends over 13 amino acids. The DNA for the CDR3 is TGTGCCAGCAGTTACTTGGGTACCTACGAGCAGTACTTC. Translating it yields CASSYLGTYEQYF.

The CDR3 here is CASSLGQGGNSPLHF. The CDR3 DNA follows: TGTGCCAGCAGCCTGGGACAGGGGGGGAATTCACCCCTCCACTTT. This chain links TRBV7-9 with TRBJ1-6, with 11 positions matching TRBD1. Germline V gene sequence: CDR1 SEHNR, CDR2 FQNEAQ (reference sequence). With 5 bases clipped from V and 7 bases from J, the junction kept 4 bases outside the gene matches. This CDR3 spans 15 amino acids.

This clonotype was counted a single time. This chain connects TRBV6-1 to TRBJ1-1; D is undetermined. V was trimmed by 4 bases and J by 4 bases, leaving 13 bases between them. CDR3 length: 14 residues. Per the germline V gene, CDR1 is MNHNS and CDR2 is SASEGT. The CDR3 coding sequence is TGTGCCAGCAGTGCAGAAAAATTGGTCACTGAAGCTTTCTTT. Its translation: CASSAEKLVTEAFF.

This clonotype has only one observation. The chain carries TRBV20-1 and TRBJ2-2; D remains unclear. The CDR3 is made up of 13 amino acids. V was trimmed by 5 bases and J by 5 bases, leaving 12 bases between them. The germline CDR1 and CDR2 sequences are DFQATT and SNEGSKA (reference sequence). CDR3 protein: CSALTPGTGELFF. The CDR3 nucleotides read TGCAGTGCTCTGACCCCGGGTACCGGGGAGCTGTTTTTT.

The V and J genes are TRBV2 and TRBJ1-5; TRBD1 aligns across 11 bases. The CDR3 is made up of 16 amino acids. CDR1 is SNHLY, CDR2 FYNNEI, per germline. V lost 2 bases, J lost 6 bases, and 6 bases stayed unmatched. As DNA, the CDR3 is TGTGCCAGCAGTGAATTGGACAGGGGGCTTGGTCAGCCCCAGCATTTT. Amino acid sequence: CASSELDRGLGQPQHF.

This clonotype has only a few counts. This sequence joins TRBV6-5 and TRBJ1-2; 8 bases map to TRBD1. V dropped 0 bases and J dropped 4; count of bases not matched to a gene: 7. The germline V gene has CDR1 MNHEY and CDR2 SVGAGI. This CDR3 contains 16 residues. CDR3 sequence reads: CASSYSRGQDPYGYTF. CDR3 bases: TGTGCCAGCAGTTACTCGCGGGGACAGGACCCCTATGGCTACACCTTC.

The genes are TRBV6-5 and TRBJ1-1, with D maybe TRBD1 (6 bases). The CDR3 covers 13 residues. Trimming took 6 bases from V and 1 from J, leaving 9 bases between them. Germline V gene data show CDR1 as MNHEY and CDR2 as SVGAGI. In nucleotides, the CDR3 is TGTGCCAGCAGGGAACAGGGGAACACTGAAGCTTTCTTT. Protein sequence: CASREQGNTEAFF.

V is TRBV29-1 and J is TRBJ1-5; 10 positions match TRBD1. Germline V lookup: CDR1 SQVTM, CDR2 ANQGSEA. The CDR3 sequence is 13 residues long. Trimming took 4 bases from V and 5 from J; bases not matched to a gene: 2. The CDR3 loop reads CSVGTGGHQPQHF. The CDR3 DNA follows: TGCAGCGTTGGGACAGGGGGTCATCAGCCCCAGCATTTT. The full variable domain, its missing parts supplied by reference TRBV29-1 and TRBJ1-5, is SAVISQKPSRDICQRGTSLTIQCQVDSQVTMMFWYRQQPGQSLTLIATANQGSEATYESGFVIDKFPISRPNLTFSTLTVSNMSPEDSSIYLCSVGTGGHQPQHFGDGTRLSIL.

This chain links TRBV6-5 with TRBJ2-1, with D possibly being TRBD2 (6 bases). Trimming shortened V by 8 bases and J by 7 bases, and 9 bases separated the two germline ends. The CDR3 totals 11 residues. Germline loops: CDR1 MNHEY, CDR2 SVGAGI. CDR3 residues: CASLSGNEQFF. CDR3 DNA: TGTGCCAGCCTTAGCGGAAATGAGCAGTTCTTC.

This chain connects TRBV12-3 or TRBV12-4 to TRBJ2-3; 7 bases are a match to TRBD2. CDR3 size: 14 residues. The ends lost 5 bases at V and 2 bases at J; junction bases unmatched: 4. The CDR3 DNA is TGTGCCAGCAGTGAGGGGACTACCACAGATACGCAGTATTTT. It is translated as CASSEGTTTDTQYF.

CDR3 in amino acids: CASDGGVGTEAFF. CDR3 DNA: TGTGCCAGCGACGGAGGGGTTGGGACTGAAGCTTTCTTT. V usage is TRBV7-8 and J usage is TRBJ1-1, with D tentatively TRBD1 (5 bases). The germline V gene encodes CDR1 SGHVS and CDR2 FQNEAQ. The CDR3 is 13 residues long. V was shortened by 8 bases and J by 5 bases, with 15 bases between the two germline ends.

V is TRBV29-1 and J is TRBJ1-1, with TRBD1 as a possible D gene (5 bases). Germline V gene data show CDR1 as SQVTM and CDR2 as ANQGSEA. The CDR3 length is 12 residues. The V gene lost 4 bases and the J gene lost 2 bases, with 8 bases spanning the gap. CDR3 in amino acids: CSVVRGNTEAFF. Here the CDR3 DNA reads TGCAGCGTTGTGCGGGGCAACACTGAAGCTTTCTTT.

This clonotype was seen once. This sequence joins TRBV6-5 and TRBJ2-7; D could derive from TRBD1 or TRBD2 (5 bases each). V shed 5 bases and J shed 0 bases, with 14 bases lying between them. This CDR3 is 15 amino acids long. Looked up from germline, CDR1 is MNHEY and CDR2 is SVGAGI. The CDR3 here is CASSTSGTFSYEQYF. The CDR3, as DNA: TGTGCCAGCAGTACCTCCGGGACGTTCTCCTACGAGCAGTACTTC.

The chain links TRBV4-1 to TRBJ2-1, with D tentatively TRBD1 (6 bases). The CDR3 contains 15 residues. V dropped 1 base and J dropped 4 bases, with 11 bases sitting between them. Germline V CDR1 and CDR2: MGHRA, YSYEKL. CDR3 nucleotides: TGCGCCAGCAGCCAAGGGAGGACAGCATACAATGAGCAGTTCTTC. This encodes CASSQGRTAYNEQFF.

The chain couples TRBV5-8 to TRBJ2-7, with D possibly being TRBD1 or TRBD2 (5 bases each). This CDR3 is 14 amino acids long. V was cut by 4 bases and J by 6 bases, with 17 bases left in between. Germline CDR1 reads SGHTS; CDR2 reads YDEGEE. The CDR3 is CASSTGARSSEQYF. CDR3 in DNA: TGTGCCAGCAGCACCGGGGCCCGATCGAGCGAGCAGTACTTC. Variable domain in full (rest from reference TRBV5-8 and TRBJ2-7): EAGVTQSPTHLIKTRGQQATLRCSPISGHTSVYWYQQALGLGLQFLLWYDEGEERNRGNFPPRFSGRQFPNYSSELNVNALELEDSALYLCASSTGARSSEQYFGPGTRLTVT.

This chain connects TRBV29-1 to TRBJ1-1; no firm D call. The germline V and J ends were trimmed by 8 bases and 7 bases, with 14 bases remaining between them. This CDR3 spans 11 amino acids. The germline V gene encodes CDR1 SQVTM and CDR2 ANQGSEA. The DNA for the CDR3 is TGCAGCTCGTCCGGGAACCATGAAGCTTTCTTT. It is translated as CSSSGNHEAFF.

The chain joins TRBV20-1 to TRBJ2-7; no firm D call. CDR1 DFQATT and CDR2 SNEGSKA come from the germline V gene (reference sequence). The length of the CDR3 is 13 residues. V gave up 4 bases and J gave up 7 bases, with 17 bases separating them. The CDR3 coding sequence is TGCAGTGCTACTCGGACGGATTTCGGTGAGCAGTACTTC. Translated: CSATRTDFGEQYF.

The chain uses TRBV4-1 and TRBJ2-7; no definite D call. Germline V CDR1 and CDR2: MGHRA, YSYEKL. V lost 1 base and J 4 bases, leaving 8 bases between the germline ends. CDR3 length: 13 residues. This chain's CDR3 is CASSQVDPYEQYF. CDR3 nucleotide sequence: TGCGCCAGCAGCCAAGTGGATCCTTACGAGCAGTACTTC.

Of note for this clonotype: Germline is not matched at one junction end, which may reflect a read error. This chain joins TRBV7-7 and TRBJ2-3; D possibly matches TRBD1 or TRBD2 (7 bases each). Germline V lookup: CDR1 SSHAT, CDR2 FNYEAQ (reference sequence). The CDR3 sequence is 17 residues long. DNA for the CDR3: TGTGCTAGCAGCCCTGACTCAGGGGGGGCGAACACAGATACGCAGTATTTT. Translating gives CASSPDSGGANTDTQYF.

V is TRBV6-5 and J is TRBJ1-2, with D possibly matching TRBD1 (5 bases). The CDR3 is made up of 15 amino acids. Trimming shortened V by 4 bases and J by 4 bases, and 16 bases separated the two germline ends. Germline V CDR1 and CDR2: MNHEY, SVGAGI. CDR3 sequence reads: CASSSGGGAIYGYTF. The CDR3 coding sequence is TGTGCCAGCAGTTCGGGGGGGGGTGCCATCTATGGCTACACCTTC.